The 25 T cell receptor beta chains listed next were all sequenced from one sample in a study of T cell responses to AZD1222 COVID-19 vaccine. Data came from immunoSEQ multiplex PCR; TCRdb stores just in-frame clones and leaves some out. Counted here are 100,000 to 150,000 clones, roughly 93% occurring once; the ten biggest clones make up 5.5% to 8%. The specimen was peripheral blood, collected on day 0 of AZD1222 vaccination. The receptors come from an adult in good health.

V gene TRBV4-1 combines with J gene TRBJ2-7; 7 bases are shared with TRBD2. With V trimmed by 3 bases and J by 6 bases, 14 bases remained unmatched. This CDR3 is built from 16 residues. Germline V gives CDR1 MGHRA, CDR2 YSYEKL. CDR3 protein: CASSQATGTKTSEQYF. The CDR3 bases are TGCGCCAGCAGCCAGGCCACCGGGACTAAAACCTCCGAGCAGTACTTC.

The chain recombines TRBV29-1 with TRBJ2-3; D could derive from TRBD1 or TRBD2 (5 bases each). Germline V gene data show CDR1 as SQVTM and CDR2 as ANQGSEA. Between the trimmed V and J ends, which lost 6 bases and 2 bases, there was a span of 12 bases. The CDR3 extends over 13 amino acids. CDR3 nucleotide sequence: TGCAGCGTGTCCGGGACGTCCACAGATACGCAGTATTTT. It yields the protein CSVSGTSTDTQYF.

Here the CDR3 DNA reads TGTGCCAGCAGCAGGGCGGGAGAGGGGAATACGCAGTATTTT. It is translated as CASSRAGEGNTQYF. V gene TRBV5-4 combines with J gene TRBJ2-3, with TRBD2 matching 7 bases. The germline CDR1 and CDR2 sequences are SGHNT and YYREEE (reference sequence). The CDR3 length is 14 residues. Losses at the gene ends were 4 bases for V and 7 bases for J; bases not matched to a gene: 9.

This clone was picked up a small number of times. The V and J genes are TRBV29-1 and TRBJ2-7; D remains ambiguous. The CDR3 is 12 amino acids. Looked up from germline, CDR1 is SQVTM and CDR2 is ANQGSEA. The germline V and J ends were trimmed by 4 bases and 6 bases, with 13 bases remaining between them. The CDR3 here is CSVVLGTGEQYF. The CDR3 DNA sequence: TGCAGCGTTGTGCTGGGTACGGGCGAGCAGTACTTC.

This chain uses TRBV15 with TRBJ1-4; no reliable D call. The CDR3 sequence is 13 residues long. From germline, CDR1 is LNHNV and CDR2 YYDKDF (reference sequence). The ends were cut back, 1 base at V and 5 bases at J, with 5 bases in the middle. This CDR3 is CATSRGLNEKLFF. The DNA of the CDR3 is TGTGCCACCAGCAGAGGACTGAATGAAAAACTGTTTTTT.

The rearrangement joins TRBV3-1 (or the pseudogene TRBV3-2) to TRBJ2-3; a possible D gene is TRBD2 (6 bases). This CDR3 is built from 17 residues. Between the trimmed V and J ends, which lost 1 base and 0 bases, there was a span of 14 bases. Germline CDR1 LGHDT, CDR2 YNNKEL (reference sequence). For the CDR3, the DNA is TGTGCCAGCAGCCAAGGGCCCGGGAGAAAAAGCACAGATACGCAGTATTTT. It is translated as CASSQGPGRKSTDTQYF.

The count of this clone is one. This chain connects TRBV3-1 (or the pseudogene TRBV3-2) to TRBJ2-7; 11 nucleotides align to TRBD2. The CDR3 has 15 residues. V gave up 1 base and J gave up 3 bases; unmatched junction bases: 2. The germline gives CDR1 LGHDT, CDR2 YNNKEL (reference sequence). The CDR3 protein is CASSQATSGIYEQYF. CDR3 DNA sequence: TGTGCCAGCAGCCAAGCGACTAGCGGGATCTACGAGCAGTACTTC.

V gene TRBV19 combines with J gene TRBJ2-3; TRBD2 matches 9 bases. The junction had 7 bases not matched to a gene; V was cut back by 7 bases and J by 2 bases. CDR3 size: 15 residues. Germline V lookup: CDR1 LNHDA, CDR2 SQIVND (reference sequence). Written as DNA, the CDR3 is TGTGCCAGTAAAGGGCGGGAGGGCTCCACAGATACGCAGTATTTT. Its protein product is CASKGREGSTDTQYF.

The rearrangement joins TRBV30 to TRBJ2-7; D might be TRBD1 (6 bases). Trimming left V 5 bases short and J 0 bases short, with 14 bases between. Per the germline V gene, CDR1 is GTSNPN and CDR2 is SVGIG (reference sequence). The CDR3 is 14 residues long. The CDR3 DNA reads TGTGCCTGGTGCATACAGGACAGCTCCTACGAGCAGTACTTC. Translating gives CAWCIQDSSYEQYF.

This rearrangement joins TRBV6-5 to TRBJ1-5, with 8 bases fitting TRBD1. Trimming removed 6 bases from V and 2 bases from J; junction bases left unmatched: 3. Germline V lookup: CDR1 MNHEY, CDR2 SVGAGI. There are 14 residues in the CDR3. CDR3 bases: TGTGCCAGCAGATTGACAGGGGGCAATCAGCCCCAGCATTTT. It yields the protein CASRLTGGNQPQHF.

This chain connects TRBV7-2 to TRBJ2-7, with D unresolved. The CDR3 covers 13 residues. Germline values: CDR1 SGHTA, CDR2 FQGNSA. The ends were cut back, 1 base at V and 3 bases at J, with 7 bases in the middle. CDR3 sequence reads: CASSLGPYYEQYF. The CDR3, as DNA: TGTGCCAGCAGCTTAGGCCCCTACTACGAGCAGTACTTC.

CDR3 residues: CGQGGDYGYTF. Here the CDR3 DNA reads TGTGGACAGGGGGGGGACTATGGCTACACCTTC. V is TRBV2 and J is TRBJ1-2; 9 nucleotides align to TRBD1. The CDR3 covers 11 residues. The germline V gene has CDR1 SNHLY and CDR2 FYNNEI.

V usage is TRBV19 and J usage is TRBJ1-1, with D possibly matching TRBD1 (5 bases). Germline V gene lookup returns CDR1 LNHDA and CDR2 SQIVND (reference sequence). The CDR3 has 11 residues. V lost 9 bases and J 10 bases, leaving 15 bases between the germline ends. The CDR3 nucleotides read TGTGCCAGCCGTTCCGACAGTCGAGCTTTCTTT. Translation gives CASRSDSRAFF.

The V and J genes are TRBV7-2 and TRBJ2-3; D is unresolved. The V end was cut by 1 base, the J end by 6 bases, with 5 bases between. CDR1 SGHTA and CDR2 FQGNSA come from the germline V gene. The CDR3 is 12 amino acids. DNA for the CDR3: TGTGCCAGCAGCTTAGGTCGGGATACGCAGTATTTT. Its protein product is CASSLGRDTQYF.

The sample holds a few counts of this clone. The chain is built from TRBV5-4 and TRBJ2-1, with 7 bases identical to TRBD2. The CDR3 is 15 amino acids. Germline CDR1 SGHNT, CDR2 YYREEE (reference sequence). V shed 4 bases and J 0 bases; nucleotides not matched to a gene: 4. The CDR3: CASSKGLSSYNEQFF. CDR3 in DNA: TGTGCCAGCAGCAAGGGACTAAGCTCCTACAATGAGCAGTTCTTC.

The chain has TRBV30 and TRBJ1-4; D is perhaps TRBD1 (5 bases). Germline lookup yields CDR1 GTSNPN and CDR2 SVGIG (reference sequence). V gave up 2 bases and J gave up 5 bases, with 6 bases separating them. The CDR3 loop spans 12 amino acids. CDR3 DNA sequence: TGTGCCTGGAGTACAGGAAATGAAAAACTGTTTTTT. Translating it yields CAWSTGNEKLFF. Looking up the rest from reference TRBV30 and TRBJ1-4 gives the full variable domain: SQTIHQWPATLVQPVGSPLSLECTVEGTSNPNLYWYRQAAGRGLQLLFYSVGIGQISSEVPQNLSASRPQDRQFILSSKKLLLSDSGFYLCAWSTGNEKLFFGSGTQLSVL.

The chain recombines TRBV14 with TRBJ2-2; D not resolved. This CDR3 contains 13 residues. Per the germline V gene, CDR1 is SGHDN and CDR2 is FVKESK. V was pared by 5 bases and J by 4 bases, with 8 bases between. CDR3 sequence reads: CASSIVATGELFF. CDR3 in DNA: TGTGCCAGCAGCATCGTAGCCACCGGGGAGCTGTTTTTT.

The V gene is TRBV10-2, the J gene TRBJ2-2; tentative D call: TRBD1 (5 bases). The CDR3 loop spans 15 amino acids. In germline, CDR1 is WSHSY, CDR2 SAAADI. The V and J ends lost 6 bases and 5 bases respectively, with 16 bases between them. CDR3 protein: CASRGSTDGTGELFF. The CDR3 nucleotides are TGCGCCAGCAGGGGTTCGACAGACGGTACCGGGGAGCTGTTTTTT.

This chain connects TRBV2 to TRBJ1-6; the D is unclear. The CDR3 is made up of 13 amino acids. CDR1 and CDR2 from the germline V gene are SNHLY and FYNNEI. The germline V and J ends were trimmed by 6 bases and 7 bases, with 10 bases remaining between them. The DNA for the CDR3 is TGTGCCAGCAGCCCCTCGCGAAATTCACCCCTCCACTTT. This translates into CASSPSRNSPLHF.

The genes are TRBV14 and TRBJ2-3; tentative D call: TRBD2 (5 bases). The germline gives CDR1 SGHDN, CDR2 FVKESK. V was shortened by 1 base and J by 3 bases, with 11 bases between the two germline ends. The CDR3 is made up of 15 amino acids. The CDR3 sequence: CASSQVKDWTDTQYF. Written as DNA, the CDR3 is TGTGCCAGCAGCCAAGTTAAGGACTGGACAGATACGCAGTATTTT.

This clone occurred a few times. The chain links TRBV6-2 or TRBV6-3 to TRBJ1-5; the D is unclear. Germline CDR1 reads MNHEY; CDR2 reads SVGEGT. This CDR3 region has 12 residues. Trimming shortened V by 2 bases and J by 7 bases, and 6 bases separated the two germline ends. This CDR3 reads CASSYGQQPQHF. The CDR3 nucleotides are TGTGCCAGCAGTTACGGGCAACAGCCCCAGCATTTT.

The J gene is TRBJ2-3, the V gene TRBV6-5; 8 nucleotides line up with TRBD2. The CDR3 loop spans 16 amino acids. V lost 2 bases, J lost 1 base, and 5 bases stayed unmatched. Per the germline V gene, CDR1 is MNHEY and CDR2 is SVGAGI. The DNA of the CDR3 is TGTGCCAGCAGTTACACCCTAGCGGGTCGCACAGATACGCAGTATTTT. This gives the protein CASSYTLAGRTDTQYF.

The chain combines TRBV12-3 or TRBV12-4 with TRBJ2-3; D not resolved. The CDR3 contains 13 residues. Between the trimmed V and J ends, which lost 3 bases and 6 bases, there was a span of 10 bases. The CDR3 coding sequence is TGTGCCAGCAGTTTTCTAGGTTATGATACGCAGTATTTT. Encoded protein: CASSFLGYDTQYF.

This chain joins TRBV30 and TRBJ1-6, with 9 nucleotides matching TRBD1. V shed 3 bases, J shed 7 bases, and the junction held 4 bases outside the gene matches. The CDR3 has 14 amino acids. Germline CDR1 reads GTSNPN; CDR2 reads SVGIG (reference sequence). DNA of the CDR3: TGTGCCTGGAGCGGACAGGGGCGCAATTCACCCCTCCACTTT. Translated: CAWSGQGRNSPLHF. Variable domain in full (rest from reference TRBV30 and TRBJ1-6): SQTIHQWPATLVQPVGSPLSLECTVEGTSNPNLYWYRQAAGRGLQLLFYSVGIGQISSEVPQNLSASRPQDRQFILSSKKLLLSDSGFYLCAWSGQGRNSPLHFGNGTRLTVT.

The rearrangement uses TRBV28 and TRBJ1-3; D uncertain. Germline-derived CDR1 and CDR2 are MDHEN and SYDVKM. Trimming took 3 bases from V and 8 from J, leaving 5 bases between them. The CDR3 contains 11 residues. The CDR3 loop is CASSFMYTIYF. CDR3 coding DNA: TGTGCCAGCAGTTTTATGTACACCATATATTTT.